This T cell receptor beta chain stems from a study of T-cell reconstitution after alpha-beta-depleted transplantation in children. Study-level points and caveats: Reportedly, roughly two months post-transplant, alpha-beta T cells arose from several hundred expanded graft clones. Surviving recipient T cells and intrathymic progenitors accounted for some patients' high TCRbeta diversity at day 60.

Concerning this clonotype: The antigen is undetermined.

The TCRbeta library incorporated unique molecular identifiers. TCRdb redid the calling of the PCR reads with MiXCR, one entry per CDR3 protein. The sample contains hundreds of thousands of distinct CDR3 sequences, approximately 8% of which appear only once. Unmatched junction bases numbered 1, after V lost 1 base and J lost 6 bases. The CDR3 extends over 13 amino acids. Per germline, CDR1 SGHRS and CDR2 YFSETQ. The origin of this receptor is a male patient aged 2-9 years who had a stem cell transplant for acute myeloid leukemia, so the T cells may come from the graft donor. The genes are TRBV5-1 and TRBJ2-3; TRBD1 matches at 8 bases. The material sequenced was PBMCs, mostly from graft donor cells, taken 360 days after TCRalphabeta/CD19-depleted stem cell transplant. Here the CDR3 DNA reads TGCGCCAGCAGCTTGTACAGGGGGGATACGCAGTATTTT. The encoded protein is CASSLYRGDTQYF.